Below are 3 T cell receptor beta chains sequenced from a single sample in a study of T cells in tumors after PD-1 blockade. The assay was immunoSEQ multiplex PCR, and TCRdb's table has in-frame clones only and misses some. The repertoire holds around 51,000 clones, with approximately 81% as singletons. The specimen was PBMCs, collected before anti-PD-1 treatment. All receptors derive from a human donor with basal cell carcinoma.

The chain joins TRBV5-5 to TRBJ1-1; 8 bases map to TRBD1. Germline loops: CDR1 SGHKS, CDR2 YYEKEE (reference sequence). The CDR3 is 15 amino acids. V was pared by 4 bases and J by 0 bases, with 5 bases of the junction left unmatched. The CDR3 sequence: CASSLSGQVNTEAFF. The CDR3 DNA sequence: TGTGCCAGCAGCCTCTCGGGACAGGTGAACACTGAAGCTTTCTTT.

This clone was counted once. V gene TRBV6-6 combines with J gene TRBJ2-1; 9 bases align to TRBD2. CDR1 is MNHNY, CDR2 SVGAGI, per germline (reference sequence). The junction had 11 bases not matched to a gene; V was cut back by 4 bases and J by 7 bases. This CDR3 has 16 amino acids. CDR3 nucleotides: TGTGCCAGCAGTTCGCGTCCGGGACTAGCATCAAATGAGCAGTTCTTC. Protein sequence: CASSSRPGLASNEQFF.

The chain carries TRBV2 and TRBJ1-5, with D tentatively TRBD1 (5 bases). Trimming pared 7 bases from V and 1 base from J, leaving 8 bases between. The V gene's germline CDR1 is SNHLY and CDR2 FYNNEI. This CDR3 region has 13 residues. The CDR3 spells CASNRQSNQPQHF. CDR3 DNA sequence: TGTGCCAGCAACAGGCAGAGCAATCAGCCCCAGCATTTT.